There are a few counts of the clone carrying this T cell receptor (beta chain). The authors' processing: Reference gene primers were amplified, and this amplification served to estimate nucleated cell counts. Profiling relied on immunoSEQ multiplex PCR, and the TCRdb table lists in-frame clones only, not all of them. That table supplies the V and J calls and clone size; D and trimming were determined from the DNA. The table includes about 160,000 clones, about four fifths detected once. Germline values: CDR1 LNHDA, CDR2 SQIVND (reference sequence). CDR3 length: 16 amino acids. V lost 3 bases and J lost 2, with 16 bases in between. This record belongs to a study of blood T cell repertoires in COVID-19.

V gene TRBV19 combines with J gene TRBJ1-2; D is possibly TRBD1 (6 bases). What was sequenced was PBMCs or T cells enriched from blood (not recorded which). This sequence originates from an older woman who had recovered from COVID-19. The CDR3 loop reads CASSIFLTGPNYGYTF. Written as DNA, the CDR3 is TGTGCCAGTAGTATTTTCCTGACAGGCCCGAACTATGGCTACACCTTC. The full variable domain, its missing parts supplied by reference TRBV19 and TRBJ1-2, is DGGITQSPKYLFRKEGQNVTLSCEQNLNHDAMYWYRQDPGQGLRLIYYSQIVNDFQKGDIAEGYSVSREKKESFPLTVTSAQKNPTAFYLCASSIFLTGPNYGYTFGSGTRLTVV.